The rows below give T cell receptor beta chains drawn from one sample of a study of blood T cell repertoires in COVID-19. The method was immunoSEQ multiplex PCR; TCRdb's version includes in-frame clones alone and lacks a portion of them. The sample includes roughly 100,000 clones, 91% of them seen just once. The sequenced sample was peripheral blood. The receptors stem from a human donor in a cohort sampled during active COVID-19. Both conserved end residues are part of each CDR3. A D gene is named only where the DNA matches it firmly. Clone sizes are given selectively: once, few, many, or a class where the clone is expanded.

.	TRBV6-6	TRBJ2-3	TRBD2	CASRDATTGGPYTQYF	TGTGCCAGCAGAGACGCCACTACGGGGGGGCCATATACGCAGTATTTT
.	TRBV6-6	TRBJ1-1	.	CASNQQGPGAFF	TGTGCCAGCAACCAACAGGGTCCTGGAGCTTTCTTT
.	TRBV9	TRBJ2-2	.	CASSVRGTGELFF	TGTGCCAGCAGCGTCAGGGGTACCGGGGAGCTGTTTTTT
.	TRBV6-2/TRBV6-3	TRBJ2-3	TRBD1	CASSRGQGDTDTQYF	TGTGCCAGCAGTCGTGGACAGGGTGACACAGATACGCAGTATTTT
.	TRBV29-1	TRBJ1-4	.	CSVLNRGATDEKLFF	TGCAGCGTTCTCAACCGTGGAGCCACGGATGAAAAACTGTTTTTT
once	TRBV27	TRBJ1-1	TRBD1	CASTRQGGTEAFF	TGTGCCAGCACCCGACAGGGTGGCACTGAAGCTTTCTTT
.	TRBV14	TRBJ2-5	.	CASSFPTGGVETQYF	TGTGCCAGCAGCTTCCCCACGGGGGGCGTTGAGACCCAGTACTTC
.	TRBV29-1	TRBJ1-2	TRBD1	CSVAFGQGNYGYTF	TGCAGCGTTGCCTTCGGACAGGGCAACTATGGCTACACCTTC
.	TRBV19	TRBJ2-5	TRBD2	CASSIGTSAAPFQETQYF	TGTGCCAGTAGTATAGGGACTAGCGCGGCCCCTTTCCAAGAGACCCAGTACTTC
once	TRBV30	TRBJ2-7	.	CAWKVTGFGHEQYF	TGTGCCTGGAAAGTGACCGGGTTTGGACACGAGCAGTACTTC
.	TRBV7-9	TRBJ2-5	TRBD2	CASTTLDILAGDGETQYF	TGTGCCAGCACAACCTTAGACATACTAGCGGGAGATGGGGAGACCCAGTACTTC
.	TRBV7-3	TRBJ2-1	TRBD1	CASSPARGQGEGSSYNEQFF	TGTGCCAGCAGCCCCGCGAGGGGACAGGGTGAAGGGAGCTCCTACAATGAGCAGTTCTTC
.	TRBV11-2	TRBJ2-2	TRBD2	CASSFPQRGRSNTGELFF	TGTGCCAGCAGCTTTCCCCAGCGGGGGAGATCGAACACCGGGGAGCTGTTTTTT
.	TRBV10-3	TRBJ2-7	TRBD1	CAIRAGTGSYEQYF	TGTGCCATCAGGGCCGGGACAGGGTCCTACGAGCAGTACTTC
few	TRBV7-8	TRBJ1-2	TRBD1	CASSLRDRDYGYTF	TGTGCCAGCAGCTTAAGGGACAGGGATTATGGCTACACCTTC
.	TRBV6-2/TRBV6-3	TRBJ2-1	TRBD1	CASSGPGQGIGSNEQFF	TGTGCCAGCAGCGGCCCGGGACAGGGGATCGGTTCCAATGAGCAGTTCTTC
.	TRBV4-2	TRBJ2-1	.	CASSQDSAGLNNEQFF	TGTGCCAGCAGCCAAGATTCTGCAGGGTTGAACAATGAGCAGTTCTTC
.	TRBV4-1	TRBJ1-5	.	CASSQDGGGNQPQHF	TGCGCCAGCAGCCAAGATGGGGGGGGAAATCAGCCCCAGCATTTT
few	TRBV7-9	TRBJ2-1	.	CASSPGYNEQFF	TGTGCCAGCAGCCCGGGCTACAATGAGCAGTTCTTC
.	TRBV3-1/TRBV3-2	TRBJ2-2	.	CASSPFGGARELFF	TGTGCCAGCAGCCCATTTGGGGGGGCGAGGGAGCTGTTTTTT
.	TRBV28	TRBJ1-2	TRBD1	CASSSGQGVFHYTF	TGTGCCAGCAGTTCGGGACAGGGAGTCTTTCATTACACCTTC
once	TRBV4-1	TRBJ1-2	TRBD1	CASSQAGTGSNYGYTF	TGCGCCAGCAGCCAAGCCGGGACAGGGTCTAACTATGGCTACACCTTC
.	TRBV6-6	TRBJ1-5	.	CASSKGGGNQPQHF	TGTGCCAGCAGCAAAGGCGGGGGCAATCAGCCCCAGCATTTT
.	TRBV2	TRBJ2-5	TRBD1	CASTGGLETQYF	TGTGCCAGCACAGGGGGCTTGGAGACCCAGTACTTC
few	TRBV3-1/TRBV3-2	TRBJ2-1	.	CASSQERTLYNEQFF	TGTGCCAGCAGCCAAGAAAGGACTTTATACAATGAGCAGTTCTTC
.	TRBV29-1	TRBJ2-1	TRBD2	CSVEGLAGGPNNEQFF	TGCAGCGTTGAGGGACTAGCGGGGGGACCCAACAATGAGCAGTTCTTC
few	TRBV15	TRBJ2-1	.	CATGGGPWSEQFF	TGTGCCACGGGGGGTGGTCCTTGGAGTGAGCAGTTCTTC
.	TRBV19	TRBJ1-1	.	CASSIGGYTEAFF	TGTGCCAGTAGTATTGGAGGATACACTGAAGCTTTCTTT
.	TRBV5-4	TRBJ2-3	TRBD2	CASKLAWATDTQYF	TGTGCCAGCAAACTAGCGTGGGCCACAGATACGCAGTATTTT
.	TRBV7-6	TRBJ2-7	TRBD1	CASSLSPGQGATEQYF	TGTGCCAGCAGCTTATCACCGGGACAGGGGGCAACCGAGCAGTACTTC
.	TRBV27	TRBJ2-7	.	CASSYGDTYEQYF	TGTGCCAGCAGTTACGGGGATACCTACGAGCAGTACTTC
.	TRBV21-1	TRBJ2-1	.	CASMTRRGYHEQFF	TGTGCCAGCATGACGAGGCGGGGGTACCATGAGCAGTTCTTC
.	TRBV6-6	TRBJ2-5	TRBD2	CASSYSTSGVQETQYF	TGTGCCAGCAGTTACTCGACTAGCGGGGTCCAAGAGACCCAGTACTTC
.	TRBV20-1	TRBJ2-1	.	CSASPIADNEQFF	TGCAGTGCTAGTCCGATAGCGGACAATGAGCAGTTCTTC
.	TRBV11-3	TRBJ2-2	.	CASSLEPVRGGELFF	TGTGCCAGCAGCTTAGAACCCGTCCGGGGCGGGGAGCTGTTTTTT
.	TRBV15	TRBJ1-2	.	CATSSHLRNYGYTF	TGTGCCACCAGCAGTCACCTCCGGAACTATGGCTACACCTTC
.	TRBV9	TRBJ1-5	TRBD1	CASSVGGTDNQPQHF	TGTGCCAGCAGCGTAGGAGGGACAGACAATCAGCCCCAGCATTTT
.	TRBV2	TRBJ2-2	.	CASSGQSGSVGELFF	TGTGCCAGCAGTGGTCAGTCGGGATCGGTCGGGGAGCTGTTTTTT
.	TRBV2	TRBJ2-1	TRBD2	CASRLAGERRDYNEQFF	TGTGCCAGCAGACTAGCGGGGGAGAGAAGGGACTACAATGAGCAGTTCTTC
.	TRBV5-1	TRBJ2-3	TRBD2	CASGPILAADTQYF	TGCGCCAGCGGACCTATTCTAGCGGCAGATACGCAGTATTTT
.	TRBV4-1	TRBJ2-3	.	CASSQGTGTDTQYF	TGCGCCAGCAGCCAAGGGACGGGGACAGATACGCAGTATTTT
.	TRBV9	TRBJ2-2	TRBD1	CASSVGTGGSPGELFF	TGTGCCAGCAGCGTAGGGACAGGGGGCTCTCCCGGGGAGCTGTTTTTT
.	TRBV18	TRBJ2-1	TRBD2	CASSPLWGSETSPVNEQFF	TGTGCCAGCTCACCACTTTGGGGGTCCGAGACTAGCCCCGTCAATGAGCAGTTCTTC
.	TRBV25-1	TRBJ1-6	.	CATGPRGGTNSPLHF	TGTGCAACCGGCCCCCGGGGGGGGACCAATTCACCCCTCCACTTT
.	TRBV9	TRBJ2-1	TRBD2	CASSVDSGGYNEQFF	TGTGCCAGCAGCGTAGATAGCGGGGGCTACAATGAGCAGTTCTTC
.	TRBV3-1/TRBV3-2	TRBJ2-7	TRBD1	CASSGLGTGILAQYF	TGTGCCAGCAGCGGGCTCGGGACAGGAATCCTTGCGCAGTACTTC
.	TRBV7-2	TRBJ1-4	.	CASRFPGPSGKLFF	TGTGCCAGCAGATTCCCGGGACCTAGCGGAAAACTGTTTTTT
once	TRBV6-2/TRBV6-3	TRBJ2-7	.	CASSYPTEQYF	TGTGCCAGCAGTTACCCTACCGAACAGTACTTC
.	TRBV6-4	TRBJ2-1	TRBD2	CASSETSGGWNEQFF	TGTGCCAGCAGCGAGACTAGCGGGGGGTGGAATGAGCAGTTCTTC
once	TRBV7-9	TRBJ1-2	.	CASSQTQRGNSDLDGYTF	TGTGCCAGCAGCCAAACCCAAAGGGGAAACAGCGATTTGGATGGCTACACCTTC
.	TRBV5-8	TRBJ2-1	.	CASSFTSNSYNEQFF	TGTGCCAGCAGCTTTACTAGCAACTCCTACAATGAGCAGTTCTTC
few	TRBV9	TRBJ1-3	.	CASSVGLGSSGNTIYF	TGTGCCAGCAGCGTAGGGCTAGGGAGCTCTGGAAACACCATATATTTT
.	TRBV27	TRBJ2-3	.	CASSVSGTLYTDTQYF	TGTGCCAGCAGTGTCTCCGGGACTCTCTACACAGATACGCAGTATTTT
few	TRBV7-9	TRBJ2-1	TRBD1	CASSLPGQGSYNEQFF	TGTGCCAGCAGCTTGCCGGGACAGGGCTCCTACAATGAGCAGTTCTTC
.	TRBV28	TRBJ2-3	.	CASSPWGGVGTDTQYF	TGTGCCAGCAGTCCCTGGGGCGGGGTTGGCACAGATACGCAGTATTTT